Detailed here is one T cell receptor (beta chain). Its specificity is unknown. The data are from a study of circulating and synovial CD4+ cells in juvenile arthritis. The protocol was immunoSEQ multiplex PCR, while the TCRdb copy is restricted to in-frame clones and leaves out a portion. The repertoire holds 15,000 to 20,000 clones, with 91% as singletons. Germline CDR1 is MNHEY and CDR2 is SVGAGI. Unmatched junction bases numbered 5, after V lost 6 bases and J lost 4 bases. This CDR3 contains 13 residues. Study-wide results and limits: CPL versus bulk CD4 samples: T cell genome counts differed by at least an order of magnitude.

The TCR was taken from a human donor with juvenile idiopathic arthritis. The sample taken for sequencing was CD4+ T cells from blood. V and J are TRBV6-5 and TRBJ1-2, with 7 nucleotides matching TRBD1. CDR3 DNA: TGTGCCAGCAGCCAGGGACAGTTCTATGGCTACACCTTC. The encoded protein is CASSQGQFYGYTF.